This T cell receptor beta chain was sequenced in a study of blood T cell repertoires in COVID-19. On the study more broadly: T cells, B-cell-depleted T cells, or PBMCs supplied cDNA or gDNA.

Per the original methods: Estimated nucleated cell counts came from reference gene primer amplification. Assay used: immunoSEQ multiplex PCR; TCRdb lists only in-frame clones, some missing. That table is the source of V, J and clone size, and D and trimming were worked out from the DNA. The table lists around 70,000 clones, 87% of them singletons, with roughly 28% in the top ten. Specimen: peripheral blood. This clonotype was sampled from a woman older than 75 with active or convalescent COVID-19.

CDR3 amino acids: CASSLLGLNQETQYF. The CDR3 DNA follows: TGTGCCAGCAGCTTACTGGGGCTAAACCAAGAGACCCAGTACTTC. The V and J genes are TRBV11-2 and TRBJ2-5; a possible D gene is TRBD1 (5 bases). There are 15 residues in the CDR3. The germline CDR1 and CDR2 sequences are SGHAT and FQNNGV. Trimming left V 2 bases short and J 0 bases short, with 10 bases between.